The sequence of this T cell receptor (beta chain) was determined in a study of beta chain features in type 1 diabetes. Whole-study findings and limits: Significant though moderate, a shortening of TCRB CDR3s appeared in all four CD4+ subsets of Type 1 diabetes patients.

Every bit of the isolated RNA underwent reverse transcription, so sequencing read expressed TCRB transcripts. TCRdb's copy holds only in-frame clones and misses some; the assay was immunoSEQ multiplex PCR. This sample has fewer than 450,000 clones, with approximately 13% found just once. Germline lookup yields CDR1 MNHEY and CDR2 SMNVEV (reference sequence). Trimming took 6 bases from V and 1 from J, leaving 8 bases between them. The CDR3 extends over 13 amino acids. This clone was recorded a few times. Its target is not known. The chain combines TRBV27 with TRBJ2-3; D possibly corresponds to TRBD2 (5 bases). The sequenced material came from naive CD4+ T cells from blood. This receptor was obtained from a woman aged 18-30 years with type 1 diabetes. DNA of the CDR3: TGTGCCAGCAGGGAGGTCGGCACAGATACGCAGTATTTT. Encoded protein: CASREVGTDTQYF.